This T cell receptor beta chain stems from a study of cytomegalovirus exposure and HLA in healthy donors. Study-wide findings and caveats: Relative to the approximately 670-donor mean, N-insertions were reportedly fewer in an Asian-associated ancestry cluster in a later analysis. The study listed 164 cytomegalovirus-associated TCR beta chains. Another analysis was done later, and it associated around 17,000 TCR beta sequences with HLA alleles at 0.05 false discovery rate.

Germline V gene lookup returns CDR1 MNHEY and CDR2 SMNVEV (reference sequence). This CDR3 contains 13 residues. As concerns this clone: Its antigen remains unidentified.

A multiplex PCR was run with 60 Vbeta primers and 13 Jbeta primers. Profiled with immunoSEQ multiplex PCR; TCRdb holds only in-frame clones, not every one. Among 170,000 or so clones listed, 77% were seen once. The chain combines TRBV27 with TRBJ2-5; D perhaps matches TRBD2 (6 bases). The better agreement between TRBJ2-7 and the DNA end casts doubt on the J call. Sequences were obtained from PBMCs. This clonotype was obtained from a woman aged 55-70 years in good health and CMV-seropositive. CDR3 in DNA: TGTGCCAGCAGGGGGGACGGACTAAACGAGCAGTACTTC. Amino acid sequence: CASRGDGLNEQYF.